The T cell receptor (beta chain) described here comes from a study of blood T cell repertoires in COVID-19 (dated by TCRdb to about 2020). At the level of the whole study: The collaborator samples originated in the United States, Italy and Spain and spanned the acute and convalescent phases of COVID-19. A de-identified subject ID, COVID-19 status, age in years and sex were almost always included in the sample metadata. Subjects who had been exposed to COVID-19, were actively infected with it, or had recovered from it provided the deeply sampled blood TCRbeta repertoires that made up the dataset. HLA class I and class II types, where available, came from metadata supplied by the sample provider rather than from assay-based typing. The repertoires were released in a freely available public database meant as a resource for research on the immune response to SARS-CoV-2. The samples were drawn from two sources: the first 160 participants of the ongoing ImmuneRACE study, and fewer than 1,500 subjects contributed by 6 global collaborators. The prospective study material was composed of cDNA or gDNA derived from T cells, B-cell-depleted T cells, or PBMCs. Overall study results and their limits: The amount of clinical and demographic metadata varied by source and participant and was provided uncurated.

TCRbeta CDR3 regions were amplified from genomic DNA using the immunoSEQ Assay, a bias-controlled multiplex PCR. Per the original workflow: Within the assay, amplification of reference gene primers was used to estimate how many nucleated cells each sample contained. To quantify the absolute abundance of each unique TCRbeta CDR3 rearrangement, sequence reads were collapsed and filtered. For each sample, productive Simpson clonality was calculated as the square root of Simpson's diversity index across productive rearrangements. TCRdb provides this immuneACCESS table in a form limited to in-frame rearrangements. Some clones are lacking; in checked studies, under half of them reflect an unresolved V gene, and why the rest are absent is not known. D and trimming were read from the DNA, whereas the V and J calls and clone size are those reported in that table. The sample table holds approximately 69,000 clones, of which about 82% were seen once. Roughly 1.9% of the sample lies in the top ten.

Notes on this clone: Its antigen specificity is not known. The record has no base qualities; no much larger clone is one base away.

From a lookup of the germline V gene, CDR1 and CDR2 are MGHRA and YSYEKL. The CDR3 measures 15 amino acids from cysteine to phenylalanine. Of all the DNA, just the CDR3 is kept, 45 bases in frame from base 1. From V the trimming removes 10 bases and from J it removes 1 base, while the gene matches leave 9 bases of the junction unaccounted for. Each collaborating institution followed its own protocols to collect whole blood in K2EDTA tubes. For TCRbeta analysis, collaborator samples were shipped as frozen whole blood, as isolated PBMCs, or as DNA extracted from either sample type. Sequenced: peripheral blood. The source is a woman aged 60-75 years with acute or convalescent COVID-19. The rearranged segments are TRBV4-1 and TRBJ2-2, and 7 junction bases match TRBD2. At the DNA level, the sequence is TGCGCCACCAAGCGCGGGGGAGGGAACACCGGGGAGCTGTTTTTT. The encoded protein is CATKRGGGNTGELFF.